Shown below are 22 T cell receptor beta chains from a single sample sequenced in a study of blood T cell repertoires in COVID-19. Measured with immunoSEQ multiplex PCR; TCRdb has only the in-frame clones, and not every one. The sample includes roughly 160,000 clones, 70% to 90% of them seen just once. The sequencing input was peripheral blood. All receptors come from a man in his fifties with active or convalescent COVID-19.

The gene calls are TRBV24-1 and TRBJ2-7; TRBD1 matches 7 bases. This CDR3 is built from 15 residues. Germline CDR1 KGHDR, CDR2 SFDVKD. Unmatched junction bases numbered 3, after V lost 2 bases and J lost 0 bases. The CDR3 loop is CATSDSGGSSYEQYF. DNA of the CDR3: TGTGCCACCAGTGATTCAGGGGGAAGCTCCTACGAGCAGTACTTC.

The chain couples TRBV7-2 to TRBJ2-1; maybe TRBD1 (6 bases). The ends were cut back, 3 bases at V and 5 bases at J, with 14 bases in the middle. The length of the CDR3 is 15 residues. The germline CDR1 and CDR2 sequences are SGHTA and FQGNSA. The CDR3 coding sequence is TGTGCCAGCAGCTTTAGGCAGGGGAACCACAATGAGCAGTTCTTC. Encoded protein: CASSFRQGNHNEQFF.

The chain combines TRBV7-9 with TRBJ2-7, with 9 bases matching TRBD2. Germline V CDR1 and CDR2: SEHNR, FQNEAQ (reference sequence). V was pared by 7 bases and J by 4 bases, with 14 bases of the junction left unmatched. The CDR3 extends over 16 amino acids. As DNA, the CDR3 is TGTGCCAGCACGGCCGGAGGCGCGGGGGGGATATACGAGCAGTACTTC. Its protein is CASTAGGAGGIYEQYF. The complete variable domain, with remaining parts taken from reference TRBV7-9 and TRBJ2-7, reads DTGVSQNPRHKITKRGQNVTFRCDPISEHNRLYWYRQTLGQGPEFLTYFQNEAQLEKSRLLSDRFSAERPKGSFSTLEIQRTEQGDSAMYLCASTAGGAGGIYEQYFGPGTRLTVT.

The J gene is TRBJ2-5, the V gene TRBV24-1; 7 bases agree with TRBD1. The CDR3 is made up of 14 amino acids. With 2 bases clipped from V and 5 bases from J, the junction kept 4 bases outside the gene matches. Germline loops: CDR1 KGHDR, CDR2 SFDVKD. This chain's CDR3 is CATSDWDSNETQYF. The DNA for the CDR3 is TGTGCCACCAGTGATTGGGACAGTAATGAGACCCAGTACTTC.

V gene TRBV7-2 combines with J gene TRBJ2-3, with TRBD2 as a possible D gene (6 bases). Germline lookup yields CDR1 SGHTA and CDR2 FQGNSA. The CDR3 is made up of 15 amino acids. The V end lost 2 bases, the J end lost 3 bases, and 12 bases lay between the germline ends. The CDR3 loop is CASSLFGGETDTQYF. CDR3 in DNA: TGTGCCAGCAGCTTATTCGGCGGGGAGACAGATACGCAGTATTTT. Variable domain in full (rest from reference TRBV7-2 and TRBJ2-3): GAGVSQSPSNKVTEKGKDVELRCDPISGHTALYWYRQSLGQGLEFLIYFQGNSAPDKSGLPSDRFSAERTGGSVSTLTIQRTQQEDSAVYLCASSLFGGETDTQYFGPGTRLTVL.

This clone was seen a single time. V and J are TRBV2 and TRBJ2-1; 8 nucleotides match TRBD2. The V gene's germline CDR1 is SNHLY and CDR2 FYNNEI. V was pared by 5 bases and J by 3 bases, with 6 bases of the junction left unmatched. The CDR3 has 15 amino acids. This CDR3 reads CASSNSGSRYNEQFF. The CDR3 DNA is TGTGCCAGCAGTAACAGCGGGAGCCGCTACAATGAGCAGTTCTTC.

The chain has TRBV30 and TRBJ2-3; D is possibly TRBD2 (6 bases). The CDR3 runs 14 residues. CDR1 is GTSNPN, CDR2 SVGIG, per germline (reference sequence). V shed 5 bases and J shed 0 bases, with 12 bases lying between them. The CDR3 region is CAWGPGASTDTQYF. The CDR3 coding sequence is TGTGCCTGGGGTCCGGGAGCTAGCACAGATACGCAGTATTTT.

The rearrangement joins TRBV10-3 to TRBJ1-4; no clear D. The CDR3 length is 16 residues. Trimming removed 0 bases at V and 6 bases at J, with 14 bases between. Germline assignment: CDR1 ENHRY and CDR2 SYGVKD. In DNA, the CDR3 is TGTGCCATCAGTGAGTCGATCGCGGATAGTGATGAAAAACTGTTTTTT. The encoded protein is CAISESIADSDEKLFF.

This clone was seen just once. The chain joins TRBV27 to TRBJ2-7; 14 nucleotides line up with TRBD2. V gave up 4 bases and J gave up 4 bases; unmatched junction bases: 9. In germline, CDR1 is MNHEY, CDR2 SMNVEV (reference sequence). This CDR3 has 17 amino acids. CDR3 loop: CASSSRLAGGTPYEQYF. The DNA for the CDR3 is TGTGCCAGCAGTTCAAGACTAGCGGGAGGGACACCGTACGAGCAGTACTTC.

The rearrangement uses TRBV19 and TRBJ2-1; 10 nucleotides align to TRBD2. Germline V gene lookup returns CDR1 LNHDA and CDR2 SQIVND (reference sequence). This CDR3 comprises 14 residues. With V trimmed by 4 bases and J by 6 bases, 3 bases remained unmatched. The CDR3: CASSRTSGSNEQFF. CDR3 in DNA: TGTGCCAGTAGTAGGACTAGCGGATCCAATGAGCAGTTCTTC.

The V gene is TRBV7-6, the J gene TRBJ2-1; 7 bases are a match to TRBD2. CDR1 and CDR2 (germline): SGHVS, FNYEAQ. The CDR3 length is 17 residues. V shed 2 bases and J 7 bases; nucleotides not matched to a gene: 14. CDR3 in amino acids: CASSLFVRGGLGNEQFF. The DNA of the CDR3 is TGTGCCAGCAGCTTATTTGTTCGGGGAGGGCTTGGAAATGAGCAGTTCTTC.

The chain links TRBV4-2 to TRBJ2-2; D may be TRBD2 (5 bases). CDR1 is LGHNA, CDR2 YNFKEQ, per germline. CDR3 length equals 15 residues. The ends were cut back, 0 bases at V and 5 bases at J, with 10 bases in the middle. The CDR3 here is CASSQDGVDTGELFF. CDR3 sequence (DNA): TGTGCCAGCAGCCAAGACGGGGTGGATACCGGGGAGCTGTTTTTT.

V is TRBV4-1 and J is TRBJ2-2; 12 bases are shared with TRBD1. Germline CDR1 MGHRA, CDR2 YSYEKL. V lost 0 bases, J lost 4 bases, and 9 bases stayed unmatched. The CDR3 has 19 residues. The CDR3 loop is CASSQESWDRGLGTGELFF. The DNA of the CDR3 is TGCGCCAGCAGCCAAGAGTCTTGGGACAGGGGGCTAGGCACCGGGGAGCTGTTTTTT.

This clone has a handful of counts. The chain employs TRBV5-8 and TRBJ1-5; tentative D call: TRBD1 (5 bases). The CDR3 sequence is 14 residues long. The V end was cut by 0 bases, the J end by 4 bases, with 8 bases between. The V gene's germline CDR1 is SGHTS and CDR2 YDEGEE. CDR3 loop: CASSLGDRNQPQHF. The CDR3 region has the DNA TGTGCCAGCAGCTTGGGCGACAGAAATCAGCCCCAGCATTTT.

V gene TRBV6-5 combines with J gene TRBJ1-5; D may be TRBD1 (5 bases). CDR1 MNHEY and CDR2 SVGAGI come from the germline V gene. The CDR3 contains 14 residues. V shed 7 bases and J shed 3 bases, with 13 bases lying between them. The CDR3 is CASTGGGINQPQHF. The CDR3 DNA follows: TGTGCCAGCACGGGTGGGGGGATCAATCAGCCCCAGCATTTT.

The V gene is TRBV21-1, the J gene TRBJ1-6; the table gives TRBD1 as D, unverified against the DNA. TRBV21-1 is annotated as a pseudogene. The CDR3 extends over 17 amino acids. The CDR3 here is CASSKRRDRDHNSPLHF. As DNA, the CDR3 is TGTGCCAGCAGCAAAAGAAGGGACAGGGACCATAATTCACCCCTCCACTTT.

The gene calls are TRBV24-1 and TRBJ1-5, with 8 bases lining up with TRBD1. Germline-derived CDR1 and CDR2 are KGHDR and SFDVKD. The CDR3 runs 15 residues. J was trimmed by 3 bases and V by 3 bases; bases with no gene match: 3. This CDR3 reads CATSDPRGPNQPQHF. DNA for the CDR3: TGTGCCACCAGTGATCCCAGGGGGCCCAATCAGCCCCAGCATTTT.

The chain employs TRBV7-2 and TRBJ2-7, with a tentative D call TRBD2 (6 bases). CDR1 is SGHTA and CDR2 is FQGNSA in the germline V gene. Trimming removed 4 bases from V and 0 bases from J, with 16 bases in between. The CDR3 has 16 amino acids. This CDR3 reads CASSSLGGKGSYEQYF. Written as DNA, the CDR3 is TGTGCCAGCAGCTCCCTTGGGGGGAAGGGCTCCTACGAGCAGTACTTC.

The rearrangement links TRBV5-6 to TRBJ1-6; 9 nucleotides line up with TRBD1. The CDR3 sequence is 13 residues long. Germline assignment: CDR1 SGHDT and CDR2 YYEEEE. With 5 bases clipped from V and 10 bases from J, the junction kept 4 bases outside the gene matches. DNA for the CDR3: TGTGCCAGCAGGGACAGGGGTGACTCACCCCTCCACTTT. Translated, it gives CASRDRGDSPLHF.

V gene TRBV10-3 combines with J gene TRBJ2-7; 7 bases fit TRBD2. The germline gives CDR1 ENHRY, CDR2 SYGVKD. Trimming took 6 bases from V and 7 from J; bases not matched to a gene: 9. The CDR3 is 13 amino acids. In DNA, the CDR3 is TGTGCCATCAGGGGCGGAGGGAGGGAGGAGCAGTACTTC. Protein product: CAIRGGGREEQYF.

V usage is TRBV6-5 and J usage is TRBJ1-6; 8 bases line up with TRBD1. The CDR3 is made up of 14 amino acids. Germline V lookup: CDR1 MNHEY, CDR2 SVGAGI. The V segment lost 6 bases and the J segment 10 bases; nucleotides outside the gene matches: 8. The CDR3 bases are TGTGCCAGCAGCAAGGACAGGGTACGGTCACCCCTCCACTTT. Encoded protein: CASSKDRVRSPLHF.

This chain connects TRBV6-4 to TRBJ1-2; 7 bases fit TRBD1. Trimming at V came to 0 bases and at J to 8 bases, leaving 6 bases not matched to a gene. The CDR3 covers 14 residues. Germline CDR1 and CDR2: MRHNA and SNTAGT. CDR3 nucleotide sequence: TGTGCCAGCAGTGACTCTAAAGGGGGCCACGGCTACACCTTC. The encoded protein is CASSDSKGGHGYTF.